This is a list of T cell receptor beta chains from one sample in a study of glioma-infiltrating T cells after dendritic cell vaccination. Method: immunoSEQ multiplex PCR; TCRdb's copy keeps in-frame clones and lacks some. The data contain around 89,000 clones, about nine tenths of them singletons. The sequencing here drew on blood, taken before dendritic cell vaccination. The receptors were gathered from a human donor with glioblastoma. Both conserved end residues are part of each CDR3. A D gene is named only where the DNA matches it firmly. Not every row has a clone size; where given, it reads once, few, many or a size class.

V gene	D gene	J gene	clone size	CDR3 protein	CDR3 DNA
TRBV27	NA	TRBJ1-1	NA	CASIRTVGRVNTEAFF	TGTGCCAGCATTCGTACGGTAGGCAGGGTGAACACTGAAGCTTTCTTT
TRBV5-1	NA	TRBJ1-2	NA	CASSLDSNYGYTF	TGCGCCAGCAGCTTGGACAGCAACTATGGCTACACCTTC
TRBV28	TRBD2	TRBJ2-2	NA	CASSLLAGAANTGELFF	TGTGCCAGCAGTTTACTAGCGGGAGCAGCGAACACCGGGGAGCTGTTTTTT
TRBV5-1	NA	TRBJ2-2	NA	CASSPPDRNTGELFF	TGCGCCAGCAGCCCCCCGGACAGGAACACCGGGGAGCTGTTTTTT
TRBV4-1	NA	TRBJ2-1	NA	CASSQDSGSSYNEQFF	TGCGCCAGCAGCCAAGACTCCGGGTCCTCCTACAATGAGCAGTTCTTC
TRBV29-1	NA	TRBJ1-3	NA	CSVVGWGVSGNTIYF	TGCAGCGTCGTTGGGTGGGGGGTCTCTGGAAACACCATATATTTT
TRBV6-5	NA	TRBJ2-5	NA	CASSYSRRGRRETQYF	TGTGCCAGCAGTTACTCTCGCAGGGGAAGGCGAGAGACCCAGTACTTC
TRBV5-1	NA	TRBJ2-5	NA	CASSLTGFRETQYF	TGCGCCAGCAGCTTAACAGGGTTTCGTGAGACCCAGTACTTC
TRBV29-1	NA	TRBJ2-6	NA	CSVVYASSGANVLTF	TGCAGCGTTGTTTACGCCAGCTCTGGGGCCAACGTCCTGACTTTC
TRBV7-8	NA	TRBJ2-1	NA	CASSSRGAFRNEQFF	TGTGCCAGCAGCAGTCGGGGGGCCTTCCGCAATGAGCAGTTCTTC
TRBV9	TRBD2	TRBJ2-1	NA	CASSVEGAGPSFF	TGTGCCAGCAGCGTAGAGGGAGCGGGGCCATCGTTCTTC
TRBV7-6	NA	TRBJ1-6	NA	CASSPQAGGYNSPLHF	TGTGCCAGCAGCCCTCAGGCGGGTGGCTATAATTCACCCCTCCACTTT
TRBV6-6	TRBD1	TRBJ2-7	NA	CASRGTVGSEGYEQYF	TGTGCCAGCAGGGGGACAGTGGGCAGCGAGGGGTACGAGCAGTACTTC
TRBV5-1	TRBD2	TRBJ2-3	NA	CASTLGSSGGPGDTQYF	TGCGCCAGCACCCTCGGATCTAGCGGGGGACCGGGCGATACGCAGTATTTT
TRBV7-9	NA	TRBJ2-7	NA	CASSPVAFGEQYF	TGTGCCAGCAGCCCGGTTGCCTTCGGCGAGCAGTACTTC
TRBV28	TRBD1	TRBJ2-2	NA	CASSFFGATGDGSGELFF	TGTGCCAGCAGTTTTTTTGGGGCGACAGGGGATGGTAGCGGGGAGCTGTTTTTT
TRBV19	TRBD2	TRBJ2-7	NA	CASRTSDSYEQYF	TGTGCCAGTAGGACTAGCGACTCCTACGAGCAGTACTTC
TRBV29-1	TRBD1	TRBJ2-7	NA	CSVEGLQGAFPYEQYF	TGCAGCGTTGAAGGGCTACAGGGGGCTTTCCCCTACGAGCAGTACTTC
TRBV7-6	NA	TRBJ2-2	NA	CASSSTETGELFF	TGTGCCAGCAGCTCGACAGAAACCGGGGAGCTGTTTTTT
TRBV23-1	TRBD2	TRBJ2-3	NA	CASRPTSGGARGTDTQYF	TGCGCCAGCAGGCCGACTAGCGGGGGGGCCCGGGGCACAGATACGCAGTATTTT
TRBV7-2	NA	TRBJ1-1	NA	CASSLGQGNTEAFF	TGTGCCAGCAGCTTAGGGCAGGGGAACACTGAAGCTTTCTTT
TRBV19	NA	TRBJ1-2	NA	CASSMGPTTGPGYTF	TGTGCCAGTAGCATGGGTCCGACAACCGGTCCTGGCTACACCTTC
TRBV27	TRBD2	TRBJ2-3	NA	CASSLKGTSGGAGMTDTQYF	TGTGCCAGCAGTTTAAAAGGGACTAGCGGGGGGGCCGGGATGACAGATACGCAGTATTTT
TRBV19	NA	TRBJ1-6	NA	CASSARGYNSPLHF	TGTGCCAGTAGCGCCCGGGGTTATAATTCACCCCTCCACTTT
TRBV7-9	NA	TRBJ2-5	once	CASSRRGEETQYF	TGTGCCAGCAGCCGGAGGGGAGAAGAGACCCAGTACTTC
TRBV9	NA	TRBJ1-5	NA	CASSVKGEGQPQHF	TGTGCCAGCAGCGTCAAGGGGGAGGGGCAGCCCCAGCATTTT
TRBV21-1	NA	TRBJ1-2	NA	CASSSSLDRDRGRAYGYTF	TGTGCCAGCAGCTCATCCCTGGACCGGGACAGGGGGCGGGCCTATGGCTACACCTTC
TRBV4-3	NA	TRBJ1-1	NA	CASSQLQDLNTEAFF	TGCGCCAGCAGCCAACTACAGGATTTGAACACTGAAGCTTTCTTT
TRBV6-1	TRBD2	TRBJ2-5	NA	CASKVAGRRETQYF	TGTGCCAGCAAGGTAGCGGGACGGCGAGAGACCCAGTACTTC
TRBV15	NA	TRBJ2-7	NA	CATSKSGAGYEQYF	TGTGCCACCAGCAAGAGCGGAGCGGGCTACGAGCAGTACTTC
TRBV4-3	TRBD2	TRBJ2-3	NA	CASSQDTSGGLRDTQYF	TGCGCCAGCAGCCAAGATACTAGCGGGGGGCTACGCGATACGCAGTATTTT
TRBV29-1	NA	TRBJ1-2	NA	CSVVGGDGAPYGYTF	TGCAGCGTTGTCGGCGGGGACGGAGCCCCTTATGGCTACACCTTC
TRBV29-1	TRBD2	TRBJ2-2	NA	CSVRLAGVHTGELFF	TGCAGCGTCCGACTAGCGGGAGTACACACCGGGGAGCTGTTTTTT
TRBV14	NA	TRBJ1-1	NA	CASSQARVTGTEAFF	TGTGCCAGCAGCCAAGCTAGGGTCACGGGGACTGAAGCTTTCTTT
TRBV7-2	TRBD1	TRBJ2-7	NA	CASSLWGPPGQFFYEQYF	TGTGCCAGCAGCTTATGGGGTCCCCCGGGACAGTTTTTCTACGAGCAGTACTTC
TRBV7-9	NA	TRBJ2-3	NA	CVFGGLSTDTQYF	TGTGTCTTCGGAGGTCTTAGCACAGATACGCAGTATTTT
TRBV19	NA	TRBJ2-5	NA	CASSSRQEETQYF	TGTGCCAGTAGTTCCCGACAAGAAGAGACCCAGTACTTC